The text below deals with one TCR beta chain. Its matching antigen is unknown. The entry originates in a study of cytomegalovirus exposure and HLA in healthy donors. Trimming removed 5 bases from V and 10 bases from J, with 9 bases in between. The CDR3 length is 11 residues. CDR1 is MNHEY, CDR2 SVGAGI, per germline. Study conclusions and caveats: In a later analysis, HLA-C alleles had the fewest associated TCRs, DRB1 alleles the most.

Researchers ran the PCR with 60 Vbeta and 13 Jbeta primers. Only in-frame clones appear in the TCRdb table, and some are missing; sequencing was by immunoSEQ multiplex PCR. Of around 63,000 clones in the sample, approximately 71% were seen once. Nominally healthy donors were sampled, though unrecorded immune exposures were likely. The chain has TRBV6-5 and TRBJ2-1; D is perhaps TRBD2 (6 bases). This TCR derives from a man aged 60 to 75 in good health and CMV-seropositive. The specimen sequenced was PBMCs. The CDR3 DNA follows: TGTGCCAGCAGTACGGGAGTAGAGCAGTTCTTC. Protein sequence: CASSTGVEQFF.